This TCR beta chain was sequenced for a study of T cell responses to AZD1222 COVID-19 vaccine. Clones were read by immunoSEQ multiplex PCR, and TCRdb kept only the in-frame ones, dropping some. The sample includes about 79,000 clones, around 84% of them seen just once. A word on this clone: Its target is unknown.

General observations from the study: Every sample of the repertoires postdated the peak T cell response.

The sequencing used peripheral blood, collected on day 0 of AZD1222 vaccination. The clonotype originates from an adult in good health.

CDR3 sequence (DNA): TGTGCCAGCAGCTTACAGGACTACACTGAAGCTTTCTTT. Translating gives CASSLQDYTEAFF. This chain connects TRBV11-2 to TRBJ1-1; D gene ambiguous. Germline CDR1 reads SGHAT; CDR2 reads FQNNGV. The V gene lost 2 bases and the J gene lost 3 bases, with 7 bases spanning the gap. CDR3 length: 13 residues.